This T cell receptor (beta chain) was recorded in a study of CD8 T cells in ankylosing spondylitis. The CDR3 has 19 amino acids. J gave up 0 bases and V 1 base, and 11 bases lay outside the gene matches. Broader study findings: In ankylosing spondylitis blood, a motif of about eight highly homologous TCR beta variants appeared characteristic. Some of the motif variants had earlier been found in reactive arthritis patients' fluid and blood.

As to this clonotype: Antigen specificity is unknown.

TCRdb re-derived calls from the 5' RACE reads in MiXCR, one entry per CDR3 protein. The sample lists about 440,000 distinct CDR3 sequences, under 20% occurring once. This chain links TRBV23-1 with TRBJ1-4; 7 positions match TRBD1. TRBV23-1 is noted as an ORF with a role that remains uncertain. The sequence came from a male donor with ankylosing spondylitis. Sequenced sample: blood, either unsorted or a sorted T cell fraction (not recorded which). The CDR3 is CASSQFRDREAPTNEKLFF. Here the CDR3 DNA reads TGCGCCAGCAGTCAATTCCGCGACAGGGAGGCACCAACTAATGAAAAACTGTTTTTT.